This T cell receptor (beta chain) is from a study of blood T cell repertoires in COVID-19. About the study: Material from acute and convalescent COVID-19 was sourced from the United States, Italy and Spain. In each case, the material was cDNA or gDNA derived from T cells, B-cell-depleted T cells, or PBMCs.

In the original workflow: Amplification with reference gene primers provided the estimates of nucleated cell counts. Sequencing used immunoSEQ multiplex PCR; TCRdb keeps in-frame clones, though not all of them. V and J calls and clone size are given by that table; D and trimming were obtained from the DNA. The top ten hold around 6.1% of the sample, which has around 170,000 clones, roughly four fifths seen once. Sequences were obtained from peripheral blood. The receptor was isolated from a woman in her forties with acute or convalescent COVID-19.

CDR3 sequence reads: CASSSGGATEAFF. The CDR3 region has the DNA TGTGCCAGCAGCTCCGGGGGTGCCACTGAAGCTTTCTTT. The chain couples TRBV11-3 to TRBJ1-1, with D possibly matching TRBD1 (5 bases). The V end lost 4 bases, the J end lost 4 bases, and 10 bases lay between the germline ends. Germline CDR1 and CDR2: SGHNT and YENEEA. The CDR3 consists of 13 residues.